The T cell receptor beta chain under discussion was sequenced for a study of shared clonotypes between healthy human individuals. The CDR3 is 13 amino acids. Trimming removed 5 bases from V and 5 bases from J, with 12 bases in between. Germline CDR1 reads MDHEN; CDR2 reads SYDVKM. Clones were read by immunoSEQ multiplex PCR, and TCRdb kept only the in-frame ones, dropping some. The sample has 1 million to 1.2 million clones, roughly 80% seen once; the top ten hold about 0.89%. This chain uses TRBV28 with TRBJ2-5; tentatively, D is TRBD1 or TRBD2 (5 bases each). Input material: memory CD4+ T cells from PBMCs. Subset meaning: CD45RA-negative fraction. This receptor was obtained from a man aged 18 to 30 in good health. Some clones in this sample may be carry-over from other donors' samples. CDR3 residues: CASSRLWGETQYF. The CDR3 DNA follows: TGTGCCAGCAGTCGACTTTGGGGGGAGACCCAGTACTTC.